This entry describes one TCR beta chain. The target of this receptor is not known. No qualities accompany the bases; no much larger clone lies one base away. The data originate from a study of blood T cell repertoires in COVID-19 (dated by TCRdb to 2019 to 2021). About the investigation overall: The collaborator samples originated in the United States, Italy and Spain and spanned the acute and convalescent phases of COVID-19. HLA class I and class II types, where available, came from metadata supplied by the sample provider rather than from assay-based typing. Samples came from the ongoing ImmuneRACE study (first 160 participants) plus 1,254 subjects from 6 global collaborators. Sample metadata almost always included a de-identified subject ID, COVID-19 status, age in years and sex. The dataset comprised deeply sampled blood TCRbeta repertoires from subjects exposed to, actively infected with, or recovered from COVID-19. A freely available public database, intended as a resource for researchers studying the immune response to SARS-CoV-2, is where the repertoires were released. The material from the prospective study consisted of cDNA or gDNA derived from T cells, B-cell-depleted T cells, or PBMCs.

The CDR3 numbers 16 residues from cysteine through phenylalanine. Only CDR3 DNA is held: 48 bases, read in frame from base 1. For CDR1 and CDR2, the germline V gene (reference sequence) lists MNHEY and SMNVEV. Germline trimming amounts to 5 bases on V and 4 bases on J, with 5 as the count of junction bases outside the gene matches. Summary of the overall study and its limitations: How much clinical and demographic metadata was included differed by source and by participant, and the metadata was provided uncurated.

TCRbeta CDR3 regions were amplified from genomic DNA by means of the immunoSEQ Assay, a bias-controlled multiplex PCR. The original methods were these. Within the assay, amplification of reference gene primers was used to estimate how many nucleated cells each sample contained. To quantify the absolute abundance of each unique TCRbeta CDR3 rearrangement, sequence reads were collapsed and filtered. Productive Simpson clonality was computed per sample as the square root of Simpson's diversity index over productive rearrangements. What TCRdb holds here is the immuneACCESS table cut down to in-frame rearrangements. Part of the clones is not present; checked against another copy, under half of the missing clones reflect an unresolved V gene, and the others are unexplained. V and J calls and clone size are given by that table; D and trimming were obtained from the DNA. The sample has 150,000 to 200,000 clones on record, around four fifths of them singletons. The ten largest clones capture roughly 20% of the sample.

Collaborating institutions collected whole blood in K2EDTA tubes following their own protocols. For TCRbeta analysis, collaborators shipped samples as frozen whole blood, isolated PBMCs, or DNA extracted from either of those sample types. This clonotype was obtained from a woman over 75 with acute or convalescent COVID-19. The sample was peripheral blood. Recombination connected TRBV27 to TRBJ2-1; TRBD2 matches 13 bases in the middle. CDR3 sequence: CASSPLLAGGYNEQFF. The DNA reads TGTGCCAGCAGTCCCCTACTAGCGGGAGGGTACAATGAGCAGTTCTTC.